This T cell receptor (beta chain) was captured in a study of blood T cell repertoires in COVID-19. As for the study in general: There were acute and convalescent COVID-19 samples, and they came from the United States, Italy and Spain.

This clone was observed once. Study processing details: By means of reference gene primer amplification, nucleated cell counts were estimated. The method was immunoSEQ multiplex PCR; TCRdb's version includes in-frame clones alone and lacks a portion of them. That table is the source of V, J and clone size, and D and trimming were worked out from the DNA. The data contain about 140,000 clones, 80% to 90% of them seen just once; the ten biggest clones take up roughly a tenth. Germline V CDR1 and CDR2: WSHSY, SAAADI. The V end lost 6 bases, the J end lost 5 bases, and 13 bases lay between the germline ends. The CDR3 extends over 13 amino acids.

The chain combines TRBV10-2 with TRBJ2-5; the D is unclear. Sequencing input: peripheral blood. The receptor was derived from a man aged 60-69 years with active or convalescent COVID-19. The CDR3 spells CASSQQWMETQYF. The DNA of the CDR3 is TGCGCCAGCAGCCAACAGTGGATGGAGACCCAGTACTTC.